This entry concerns a single T cell receptor (beta chain). As yet, its antigen is unknown. A read error is likely, as this CDR3 ends without the conserved phenylalanine or tryptophan. All donors were healthy Caucasians. TCRdb re-called the 5' RACE reads through MiXCR, storing one row per CDR3 protein. The profile shows roughly 1,500,000 distinct CDR3 sequences, 32% of them singletons. V gave up 1 base and J gave up 7 bases, with 18 bases separating them. Germline CDR1 reads SGHRS; CDR2 reads YFSETQ. The CDR3 is made up of 15 amino acids. This record comes from a study of identical twins. Study observations and caveats: Twins shared out-of-frame alpha sequences with excess low generation probability. The models systematically underestimated how much out-of-frame TCR alpha was shared in monozygotic twins.

Sequenced: cord blood. The sequence derives from a newborn girl in good health. The chain has TRBV5-1 and TRBJ2-7; D not resolved. CDR3 loop: CASSLLGNFNNEQYY. The CDR3 nucleotides read TGCGCCAGCAGCTTGCTGGGGAACTTTAACAATGAGCAGTACTAC.